One sample yielded the 18 T cell receptor beta chains listed below, sequenced in a study of vaccination effects on CD4 cells after COVID-19. Culture proceeded for approximately 10 days, and CD4+ T cells were then isolated. All study participants received two doses of BNT162b2 or mRNA-1273 vaccine. Their antigens remain unidentified. The protocol was immunoSEQ multiplex PCR, while the TCRdb copy is restricted to in-frame clones and leaves out a portion. The sample yields some 47,000 clones, roughly 70% seen once. The material sequenced was CD4+ T cells from PBMCs cultured without peptide, taken after COVID-19 vaccination. The source is a human donor who received a COVID-19 vaccine.

The chain joins TRBV5-4 to TRBJ2-1, with 8 bases identical to TRBD2. Germline V gene sequence: CDR1 SGHNT, CDR2 YYREEE (reference sequence). The CDR3 runs 15 residues. The ends lost 4 bases at V and 4 bases at J; junction bases unmatched: 7. The CDR3 loop reads CASSLGLAGYNEQFF. In DNA form, the CDR3 reads TGTGCCAGCAGCCTCGGACTAGCAGGATACAATGAGCAGTTCTTC.

V usage is TRBV7-9 and J usage is TRBJ1-2, with a weak D call TRBD1 (5 bases). Germline V gives CDR1 SEHNR, CDR2 FQNEAQ (reference sequence). V was shortened by 5 bases and J by 0 bases, with 22 bases between the two germline ends. The CDR3 is 18 amino acids. DNA of the CDR3: TGTGCCAGCAGCCCGGTGTGGGCAAGGGAAGGGGCTAACTATGGCTACACCTTC. This codes for CASSPVWAREGANYGYTF.

This chain links TRBV7-9 with TRBJ1-2; D gene ambiguous. CDR3 length equals 13 residues. Germline values: CDR1 SEHNR, CDR2 FQNEAQ (reference sequence). The V end lost 3 bases, the J end lost 2 bases, and 7 bases lay between the germline ends. CDR3 in amino acids: CASSLDGNYGYTF. CDR3 sequence (DNA): TGTGCCAGCAGCTTGGACGGGAACTATGGCTACACCTTC.

This sequence joins TRBV4-1 and TRBJ2-3; the D gene could be TRBD1 or TRBD2 (5 bases each). Germline CDR1 reads MGHRA; CDR2 reads YSYEKL. V was trimmed by 0 bases and J by 2 bases, leaving 9 bases between them. This CDR3 spans 15 amino acids. CDR3 sequence reads: CASSQDLGTTDTQYF. Here the CDR3 DNA reads TGCGCCAGCAGCCAAGATTTAGGGACCACAGATACGCAGTATTTT.

This chain connects TRBV12-3 or TRBV12-4 to TRBJ1-5; D not resolved. Trimming removed 2 bases from V and 7 bases from J, with 9 bases in between. The CDR3 sequence is 13 residues long. The DNA of the CDR3 is TGTGCCAGCAGTTTAAGTTATGAGCAGCCCCAGCATTTT. As protein: CASSLSYEQPQHF.

The V gene is TRBV5-1, the J gene TRBJ2-7; no firm D call. Germline V gene data show CDR1 as SGHRS and CDR2 as YFSETQ. V lost 4 bases and J 6 bases, leaving 14 bases between the germline ends. This CDR3 is 13 amino acids long. DNA for the CDR3: TGCGCCAGCAGCCACGGTGAAGGTGGCGAGCAGTACTTC. It yields the protein CASSHGEGGEQYF. Looking up the rest from reference TRBV5-1 and TRBJ2-7 gives the full variable domain: KAGVTQTPRYLIKTRGQQVTLSCSPISGHRSVSWYQQTPGQGLQFLFEYFSETQRNKGNFPGRFSGRQFSNSRSEMNVSTLELGDSALYLCASSHGEGGEQYFGPGTRLTVT.

The chain uses TRBV10-2 and TRBJ2-5, with 7 positions matching TRBD2. Unmatched junction bases numbered 10, after V lost 7 bases and J lost 2 bases. The CDR3 totals 15 residues. Germline V gene data show CDR1 as WSHSY and CDR2 as SAAADI. CDR3 DNA sequence: TGCGCCAGCAAGGGACGCCGGGGGGAACAAGAGACCCAGTACTTC. Protein: CASKGRRGEQETQYF.

The chain carries TRBV5-1 and TRBJ2-1; 7 bases are a match to TRBD2. V shed 7 bases and J 7 bases; nucleotides not matched to a gene: 5. Germline V gives CDR1 SGHRS, CDR2 YFSETQ. This CDR3 has 12 residues. As DNA, the CDR3 is TGCGCCAGCGATCCGCGGGAGAATGAGCAGTTCTTC. Its protein product is CASDPRENEQFF.

The CDR3 here is CASRNTGHTDTQYF. CDR3 coding DNA: TGTGCCAGCAGGAACACAGGACACACGGATACGCAGTATTTT. The rearrangement links TRBV2 to TRBJ2-3; maybe TRBD1 (5 bases). The CDR3 consists of 14 residues. CDR1 and CDR2 (germline): SNHLY, FYNNEI. Deletions cut 6 bases from V and 6 bases from J, with 16 bases between.

This chain links TRBV9 with TRBJ2-7; D is possibly TRBD1 (6 bases). The CDR3 contains 15 residues. The V and J ends lost 4 bases and 0 bases respectively, with 14 bases between them. Germline V lookup: CDR1 SGDLS, CDR2 YYNGEE. The DNA for the CDR3 is TGTGCCAGCAGCCTGGGCGGACAGACCTCCTACGAGCAGTACTTC. It encodes CASSLGGQTSYEQYF.

This chain links TRBV24-1 with TRBJ2-2; the D gene is possibly TRBD2 (5 bases). Germline V gene data show CDR1 as KGHDR and CDR2 as SFDVKD. Trimming cost V 1 base and J 6 bases, with 8 bases left between them. This CDR3 comprises 14 residues. The CDR3 DNA reads as TGTGCCACCAGTGATTTTCGGGGATCCGGGGAGCTGTTTTTT. This gives the protein CATSDFRGSGELFF.

V usage is TRBV12-5 and J usage is TRBJ2-7; 8 bases match TRBD1. Germline CDR1 LGHNT, CDR2 FRNRAP. Trimming cost V 5 bases and J 4 bases; bases outside gene matches: 7. The CDR3 extends over 14 amino acids. CDR3 protein: CASGGQGTQYEQYF. The DNA for the CDR3 is TGTGCTAGTGGTGGACAGGGAACCCAATACGAGCAGTACTTC. The whole variable domain, remainder taken from reference TRBV12-5 and TRBJ2-7, is DARVTQTPRHKVTEMGQEVTMRCQPILGHNTVFWYRQTMMQGLELLAYFRNRAPLDDSGMPKDRFSAEMPDATLATLKIQPSEPRDSAVYFCASGGQGTQYEQYFGPGTRLTVT.

The rearrangement links TRBV19 to TRBJ2-1, with D possibly matching TRBD1 (6 bases). Germline V gene sequence: CDR1 LNHDA, CDR2 SQIVND (reference sequence). V was shortened by 6 bases and J by 0 bases, with 15 bases between the two germline ends. The CDR3 is made up of 16 amino acids. CDR3: CASRPMTGNSYNEQFF. The CDR3 coding sequence is TGTGCCAGTAGACCAATGACAGGAAACTCCTACAATGAGCAGTTCTTC.

The chain uses TRBV11-2 and TRBJ2-7; 9 bases are shared with TRBD1. This CDR3 spans 15 amino acids. The germline gives CDR1 SGHAT, CDR2 FQNNGV. V was pared by 3 bases and J by 3 bases, with 6 bases of the junction left unmatched. CDR3 sequence: CASSFLDRGDYEQYF. CDR3 nucleotide sequence: TGTGCCAGCAGCTTTCTCGACAGGGGGGACTACGAGCAGTACTTC.

The rearrangement joins TRBV7-9 to TRBJ2-1, with D perhaps matching TRBD1 or TRBD2 (5 bases each). The length of the CDR3 is 16 residues. CDR1 is SEHNR, CDR2 FQNEAQ, per germline (reference sequence). The V and J ends lost 1 base and 2 bases respectively, with 12 bases between them. The CDR3 spells CASSLDPGRTYNEQFF. The CDR3 DNA reads TGTGCCAGCAGCTTAGATCCGGGACGGACCTACAATGAGCAGTTCTTC.

J is TRBJ2-5 and V is TRBV9; 8 positions match TRBD2. From germline, CDR1 is SGDLS and CDR2 YYNGEE. The CDR3 totals 17 residues. V trimming: 3 bases; J trimming: 5 bases; junction bases outside the gene matches: 15. CDR3 DNA: TGTGCCAGCAGCGCCGGGGGGAGCGGGAGAACAGGGGAGACCCAGTACTTC. It specifies CASSAGGSGRTGETQYF.

This sequence joins TRBV5-1 and TRBJ2-7; D not certain. Deletions cut 0 bases from V and 6 bases from J, with 16 bases between. CDR1 and CDR2 from the germline V gene are SGHRS and YFSETQ. The CDR3 spans 15 residues. This chain's CDR3 is CASSLDPYSTTEQYF. CDR3 nucleotide sequence: TGCGCCAGCAGCTTGGACCCGTATAGCACAACCGAGCAGTACTTC.

V is TRBV3-1 (or the pseudogene TRBV3-2) and J is TRBJ1-2; D is unresolved. V lost 5 bases to trimming and J lost 6 bases, with 7 bases between them. Looked up from germline, CDR1 is LGHDT and CDR2 is YNNKEL (reference sequence). This CDR3 is built from 11 residues. CDR3 DNA: TGTGCCAGCAGCGGCGGGAATGGCTACACCTTC. The encoded protein is CASSGGNGYTF.